This TCR beta chain was observed in a study of cytomegalovirus exposure and HLA in healthy donors (dated by TCRdb to about 2017). Study-wide context: According to an earlier analysis of several hundred of the donors, roughly 180 million T cells yielded 90 million to 140 million unique TCR beta sequences and 276 Gb of sequence data. An early release covering 500 to 750 HLA-typed donors comprised about 320 gigabases of sequencing data and tens of millions of unique TCR sequences. Of the 398 genotyped donors, 65% to 90% were placed in the genetic ancestry cluster associated with self-reported Caucasian donors. The study aimed to test whether cataloging public T cell receptors could reveal signatures of past pathogen exposure. The study used immunosequencing to profile the T cell repertoires of hundreds of subjects and linked those repertoires to cytomegalovirus serostatus. Along with the approximately 700-subject first cohort, a separate validation cohort of over a hundred different subjects was used. High-throughput TCR immunosequencing, statistical association of individual TCRs with disease status, and machine learning were combined to predict cytomegalovirus infection status. To study patterns of TCR occurrence, a later analysis re-analyzed previously published TCR beta repertoires from just over 650 donors and added high-resolution HLA genotyping. Rather than using new phenotypic data, the later analysis identified candidate immune exposures from TCR beta sequences and from how often those sequences occurred across donors. An earlier analysis of around 540 of the donors applied high-throughput TCR beta sequencing to assess whether each TCR beta V gene segment acted as functional or pseudogenic. Donor age, sex, ethnicity and CMV serostatus were compiled alongside the repertoire data. A later genetic analysis took genome-wide SNP genotypes for about three fifths of the 666 donors and used that subset as a discovery cohort. All discovery cohort repertoires had been generated using a single sequencing platform. HLA typing included class I and class II loci at four-digit resolution. The number of typed donors differed by locus: about 620-640 for A, B, C, DRB1 and DQB1; approximately 540 for DQA1; 606 for DPA1; and around 470 for DPB1. Because of strong linkage in the cohort, roughly five DR-DQ haplotypes were treated as single units for association and clustering. Across about 380 genotyped donors of the cohort, an average of approximately 200,000 unique TCR beta nucleotide sequences per donor were sequenced, and 15% to 20% of those sequences were non-productive. Study-wide conclusions, independent of this receptor: Compared with the approximately 710-donor mean, donors in an Asian-associated ancestry cluster had fewer N-insertions in productive TCRs, according to a later genetic analysis. According to the authors, the approach could potentially be generalized to other disease states and immunological phenotypes. Some IMGT-functional V segments, including TRBV6-2 and TRBV6-3, could not be told apart with the 87-base-pair reads, so those segments were excluded. Sequencing depth was assumed to be roughly uniform across donors in the presence/absence analyses, though that assumption may not hold. HLA typing was unavailable for some donors at each locus, so association tests used only the typed subset. A later analysis reported that several top co-occurrence clusters appeared linked to parvovirus B19, influenza, CMV and Epstein-Barr virus. While some public TCRs were present in many individuals, most TCR sequences turned up only very rarely across donors. Correlated functional status among segregating V segments might be attributable to linkage disequilibrium, but an unknown experimental factor could not be ruled out. For the cohort, immune exposure information was limited to CMV serostatus. In a later genetic analysis, a missense DCLRE1C variant was associated with V-gene and J-gene trimming of TCR beta chains, and the association was replicated in an independent cohort. A later analysis found that most CMV-associated TCR beta chains appeared HLA-restricted, with HLA associations seemingly driven largely by CMV exposure. A later analysis found that HLA-associated TCR beta chains were more clonally expanded and had lower generation probabilities than equally common non-associated chains. The classifier was reported to diagnose cytomegalovirus status with high specificity and sensitivity in both the original cohort and the validation cohort. Assigning TCR associations to individual alleles was difficult when HLA alleles, especially DR and DQ, strongly co-occurred. A later analysis found that TCR association rates varied across HLA loci, with DRB1 alleles showing the most associated TCRs and HLA-C alleles the fewest. A further reported finding was that TCR beta sequences accurately predicted the HLA-A and HLA-B alleles for most subjects in the first cohort. In this cohort, only TCR beta chains were sequenced, and detectable features were limited by the absence of alpha or paired-chain data. In a later analysis, some 18,000 TCR beta sequences were associated with specific HLA alleles at a false discovery rate of 0.05. The sequencing pipeline was judged likely to have produced a cluster of highly shared sequence variants as a technical artifact. The study listed 164 TCR beta chains as associated with cytomegalovirus. In vitro tests confirmed that three of the cytomegalovirus-associated TCR beta chains recognize cytomegalovirus antigens. The earlier analysis of approximately 540 of the donors excluded roughly 17 rarely observed V segments, including chromosome 9 orphons, because counts were too low. Broadly in line with IMGT annotations, most TCR beta V segments showed up in productive rearrangements about 90% or about 30% of the time in an earlier analysis of 450 to 600 of the donors.

On this clone: Which antigen it targets is not known. Within one base of it there is no much larger clone, and no base qualities were kept.

Library creation used the immunoSEQ multiplex PCR assay. For the multiplex PCR, a mixture combining 60 forward primers for TCR Vbeta segments and 13 reverse primers for TCR Jbeta segments was used. The CDR3 region of rearranged TCR beta genes was amplified from genomic DNA by a multiplex PCR assay. Amplified TCR beta libraries were sequenced as 87-base-pair reads on the Illumina HiSeq System. Per the original workflow: A later analysis counted tens of millions of unique TCR beta chains across the 666 repertoires, and roughly 11 million of these chains were shared by at least two donors. A nearest-neighbor algorithm error-corrected the raw reads and collapsed the reads into unique sequences, merging closely related sequences to remove PCR and sequencing errors. V, D and J gene segments were assigned by aligning CDR3 sequences to IMGT reference sequences. Each retained sequence needed at least a six-nucleotide match to both a V gene segment and a J gene segment. A rearrangement counted as productive if the CDR3 had no stop codons and remained in frame with V and J, and every other rearrangement counted as non-productive. Following IMGT convention, CDR3 was defined as the stretch from the second conserved V-encoded cysteine up to the conserved J-encoded phenylalanine. In an earlier analysis of just under 600 of the donors, sequences lacking an unambiguous match to a single V gene segment were excluded. An earlier analysis of 500 to 600 of the donors classified V segments as functional when productive rearrangements were above 56.7% and as segregating when the standard deviation between donors was above 5%. A statistical classification framework was built for diagnosing cytomegalovirus status from the catalog of TCR beta chain sequences. In a later analysis, V and J genes were assigned by comparing TCR nucleotide sequences against IMGT/GENE-DB human TR gene sequences. A later analysis assigned CDR3 sequences and most-parsimonious VDJ recombination scenarios with the TCRdist pipeline. In a later analysis, each TCR beta chain was defined by its CDR3 amino acid sequence together with its V-gene family, and reads lacking a unique V-gene family were excluded. A later analysis removed 592 highly shared, low-generation-probability nucleotide sequences to deal with suspected cross-contamination and a sequencing artifact. In a later analysis, a clonal expansion index was calculated for each public chain from normalized within-repertoire ranks of inferred template counts. In a later analysis, generation probabilities were computed with a VDJ recombination model fitted to out-of-frame rearrangements, and the resulting probabilities were checked against IGoR. In a later analysis, TCR-TCR, TCR-HLA and TCR-CMV co-occurrence was scored with hypergeometric tests, and a repertoire-size bias correction was applied to TCR pairs. In a later analysis, false discovery rates were estimated by permuting HLA or CMV assignments 20 times. In a later analysis, co-occurring TCRs were grouped using DBSCAN, and TCRdist sequence similarity was added for clustering within HLA-allele-positive subsets. For co-occurrence clustering, repertoires with fewer than 30,000 or more than 120,000 public chains were excluded, along with roughly 5 repertoires with anomalous nucleotide sharing. This immuneACCESS table, as held by TCRdb, lists in-frame sequences with V and J called but not all clones. Of the missing ones, under half trace to an unresolved V gene in checked studies; the others have no known cause. V and J calls and clone size come straight from that table; D and trimming were deduced from the DNA. This sample comprises fewer than 150,000 clones, over 75% of them detected only once. The ten top clones hold 2.5% of the sample.

In total, 630 or so healthy bone marrow donors made up the cohort. At the time of sampling, all cohort members were nominally healthy, though unrecorded immune exposures were likely present. The donor tested CMV seronegative, placing the donor among the 350 or so seronegative members of the cohort. A peripheral blood sample was collected from each donor, and TCR beta sequencing was performed on peripheral blood mononuclear cells. Genomic DNA extraction from the blood cell samples was performed with the Qiagen DNeasy Blood Extraction Kit. The CDR3 sequence holds 17 residues, the cysteine and phenylalanine included. The only DNA kept is the CDR3, 51 bases in frame from the first base. V is cut back by 2 bases and J by 2 bases, with 6 bases in the junction unmatched. From a lookup of the germline V gene, CDR1 and CDR2 are SGHVS and FQNEAQ.

This chain joins TRBV7-8 to TRBJ2-1; 10 bases in the middle match TRBD1. The sequenced material came from PBMCs. This TCR was sampled from a male donor in good health and CMV-seronegative. The DNA reads TGTGCCAGCAGCTTAATGTCCGGGACAGGGGCCTACAATGAGCAGTTCTTC. Translated, it reads CASSLMSGTGAYNEQFF.